These T cell receptor beta chains were read from a single sample in a study of blood T cell repertoires in COVID-19. The table came from immunoSEQ multiplex PCR; TCRdb's copy has only in-frame clones and leaves some out. The sample contains 120,000 to 150,000 clones, 84% of which appear only once. Sequenced: peripheral blood. The receptors derive from a human donor in a cohort sampled during active COVID-19. CDR3s include the opening cysteine and the closing phenylalanine or tryptophan. A D gene is named only where the DNA matches it firmly. The size of a clone is reported for some rows only, either as once, few or many, or as a class for expanded clones.

>TRBV12-3/TRBV12-4|TRBJ1-6|-|-
CASRPGTNSPLHF
TGTGCCAGCAGACCCGGGACAAATTCACCCCTCCACTTT
>TRBV6-6|TRBJ2-1|TRBD2|-
CASSTPRSGGYNEQFF
TGTGCCAGCAGTACCCCCCGTAGCGGGGGATACAATGAGCAGTTCTTC
>TRBV10-3|TRBJ2-1|-|-
CAISESSYNEQFF
TGTGCCATCAGTGAGTCGTCTTACAATGAGCAGTTCTTC
>TRBV7-2|TRBJ2-7|-|-
CASTQGRAYEQYF
TGTGCCAGCACCCAAGGGCGGGCCTACGAGCAGTACTTC
>TRBV4-2|TRBJ2-7|TRBD1|-
CASSQESGQGDYEQYF
TGTGCCAGCAGCCAAGAATCTGGACAGGGGGACTACGAGCAGTACTTC
>TRBV25-1|TRBJ1-1|-|-
CASSASVNTEAFF
TGTGCCAGCAGTGCGTCCGTGAACACTGAAGCTTTCTTT
>TRBV10-1|TRBJ2-5|-|-
CASSDDRLAETQYF
TGCGCCAGCAGTGACGACAGGTTGGCAGAGACCCAGTACTTC
>TRBV18|TRBJ1-1|-|-
CASSPWRDLNTEAFF
TGTGCCAGCTCACCATGGAGGGACTTGAACACTGAAGCTTTCTTT
>TRBV6-4|TRBJ2-2|TRBD2|-
CASSPGTSTTGELFF
TGTGCCAGCAGTCCCGGGACTAGCACGACCGGGGAGCTGTTTTTT
>TRBV3-1/TRBV3-2|TRBJ1-3|-|-
CASSQKRSGNTIYF
TGTGCCAGCAGCCAAAAGAGGTCTGGAAACACCATATATTTT
>TRBV9|TRBJ2-3|-|-
CASSARGTRGGPTDTQYF
TGTGCCAGCAGCGCGAGAGGGACTAGAGGGGGCCCTACAGATACGCAGTATTTT
>TRBV11-2|TRBJ1-2|TRBD1|-
CASSTIKGQIIDYGYTF
TGTGCCAGCAGCACGATTAAGGGACAGATCATCGACTATGGCTACACCTTC
>TRBV6-5|TRBJ1-1|TRBD1|-
CASTRGQGGLPEAFF
TGTGCCAGCACCCGGGGACAGGGGGGGTTACCTGAAGCTTTCTTT
>TRBV30|TRBJ2-3|TRBD2|once
CAWSPGLAGSTDTQYF
TGTGCCTGGAGTCCCGGACTAGCGGGGAGCACAGATACGCAGTATTTT
>TRBV6-6|TRBJ2-2|-|-
CASSRTPNTGELFF
TGTGCCAGCAGTCGGACACCGAACACCGGGGAGCTGTTTTTT
>TRBV4-2|TRBJ1-3|-|-
CASSQDGSGFAGNTIYF
TGTGCCAGCAGCCAAGACGGTTCCGGGTTTGCTGGAAACACCATATATTTT
>TRBV19|TRBJ1-5|TRBD1|few
CASSIPGGGQPQHF
TGTGCCAGTAGTATCCCAGGGGGCGGTCAGCCCCAGCATTTT
>TRBV6-1|TRBJ1-2|TRBD1|once
CASSEAPNRGYGYTF
TGTGCCAGCAGTGAAGCCCCTAACAGGGGTTATGGCTACACCTTC
>TRBV28|TRBJ2-3|-|few
CASSAPSGLTDTQYF
TGTGCCAGCAGTGCCCCTTCTGGCCTCACAGATACGCAGTATTTT
>TRBV9|TRBJ2-2|-|-
CASSVGRSGTGELFF
TGTGCCAGCAGCGTTGGCAGGTCGGGAACCGGGGAGCTGTTTTTT
>TRBV2|TRBJ1-5|-|many
CASSEGWANNQPQHF
TGTGCCAGCAGTGAAGGGTGGGCCAACAATCAGCCCCAGCATTTT
>TRBV7-2|TRBJ2-1|TRBD2|-
CASSQRGGAYNEQFF
TGTGCCAGCAGCCAACGGGGGGGGGCCTACAATGAGCAGTTCTTC
>TRBV2|TRBJ2-2|-|-
CASSGTANTGELFF
TGTGCCAGCAGTGGGACAGCCAACACCGGGGAGCTGTTTTTT
>TRBV10-1|TRBJ2-2|-|-
CASSFRDPGELFF
TGCGCCAGCAGTTTCAGGGATCCCGGGGAGCTGTTTTTT
>TRBV3-1/TRBV3-2|TRBJ2-2|TRBD2|-
CASSQEAGAGELFF
TGTGCCAGCAGCCAAGAGGCGGGAGCCGGGGAGCTGTTTTTT
>TRBV11-2|TRBJ2-1|-|few
CASSLTGSGEQFF
TGTGCCAGCAGCTTAACCGGGAGTGGTGAGCAGTTCTTC